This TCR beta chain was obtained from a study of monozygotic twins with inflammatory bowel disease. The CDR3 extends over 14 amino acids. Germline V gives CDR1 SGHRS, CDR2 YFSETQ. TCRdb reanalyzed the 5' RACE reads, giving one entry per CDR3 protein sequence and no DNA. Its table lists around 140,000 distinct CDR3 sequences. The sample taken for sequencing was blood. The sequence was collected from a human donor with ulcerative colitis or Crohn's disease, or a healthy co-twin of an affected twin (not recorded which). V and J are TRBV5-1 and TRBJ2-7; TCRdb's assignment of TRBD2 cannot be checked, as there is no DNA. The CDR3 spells CASSLDGAARSEYF.